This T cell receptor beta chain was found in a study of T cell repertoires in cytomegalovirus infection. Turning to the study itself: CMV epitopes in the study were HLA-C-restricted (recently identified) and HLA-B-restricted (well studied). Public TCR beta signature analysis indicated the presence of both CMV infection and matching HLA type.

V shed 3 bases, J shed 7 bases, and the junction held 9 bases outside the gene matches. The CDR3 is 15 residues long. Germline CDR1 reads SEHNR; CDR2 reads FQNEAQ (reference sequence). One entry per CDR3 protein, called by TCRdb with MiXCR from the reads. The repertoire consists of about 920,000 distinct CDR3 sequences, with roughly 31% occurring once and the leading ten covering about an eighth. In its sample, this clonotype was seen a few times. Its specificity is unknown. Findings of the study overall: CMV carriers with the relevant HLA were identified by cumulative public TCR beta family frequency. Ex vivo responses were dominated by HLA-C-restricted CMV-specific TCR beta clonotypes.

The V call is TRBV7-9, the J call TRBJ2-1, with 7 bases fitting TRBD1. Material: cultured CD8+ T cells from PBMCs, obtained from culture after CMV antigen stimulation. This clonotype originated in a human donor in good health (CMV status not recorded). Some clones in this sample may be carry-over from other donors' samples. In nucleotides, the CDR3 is TGTGCCAGCAGCTTTCGACAGGGTTTTGGAAATGAGCAGTTCTTC. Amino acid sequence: CASSFRQGFGNEQFF.